The present T cell receptor beta chain was sequenced within a study of response to subunit inactivated influenza vaccine. This clonotype was detected a few times. TCRdb re-called the RT-PCR reads with MiXCR, one entry per CDR3 protein. Of 550,000 to 600,000 distinct CDR3 sequences detected, roughly 12% appear once; the ten largest clones hold about a tenth. Trimming took 2 bases from V and 4 from J; bases not matched to a gene: 8. The CDR3 runs to 15 residues. Germline V gene lookup returns CDR1 SQVTM and CDR2 ANQGSEA. V usage is TRBV29-1 and J usage is TRBJ2-1; 7 bases are a match to TRBD1. The sequence derives from a man in his fifties who received an inactivated influenza vaccine. The specimen was PBMCs from blood, collected on the day of vaccination. DNA of the CDR3: TGCAGCGTTGAAATCCGGGACAGCTATTACAATGAGCAGTTCTTC. This gives the protein CSVEIRDSYYNEQFF.